This T cell receptor beta chain stems from a study of tumor and adjacent non-tumor tissue in lung cancer. The CDR3 runs to 16 residues. Germline CDR1 SGHAT, CDR2 FQNNGV. This sample's RNA came from whole unsorted tissue. More than 3 cm separated this lung sample from the edge of the tumor. Worth noting for this clonotype: Its antigen is not known. One junction end does not reproduce the germline sequence, and a read error may be involved.

Study-level findings and limits: Shorter survival was associated with higher TCR diversity in tumors. Tumor repertoires had a smaller top 100 clone share than normal lung.

The library came from three nested PCR rounds adapted from ARM-PCR protocols. TCRdb processed the multiplex PCR reads anew with MiXCR; each CDR3 protein has one entry. The table shows 100,000 or so distinct CDR3 sequences, with roughly two thirds occurring only once. The chain recombines TRBV11-2 with TRBJ2-2, with 8 nucleotides matching TRBD1. The TCR comes from a man younger than 40 with non-small cell lung cancer. Material: distant non-tumor lung tissue. In DNA, the CDR3 is TGTGCCAGCAGCCCTGGGACAGGACTAAACACCAGGGAGCTGTTTTTT. Residues: CASSPGTGLNTRELFF.